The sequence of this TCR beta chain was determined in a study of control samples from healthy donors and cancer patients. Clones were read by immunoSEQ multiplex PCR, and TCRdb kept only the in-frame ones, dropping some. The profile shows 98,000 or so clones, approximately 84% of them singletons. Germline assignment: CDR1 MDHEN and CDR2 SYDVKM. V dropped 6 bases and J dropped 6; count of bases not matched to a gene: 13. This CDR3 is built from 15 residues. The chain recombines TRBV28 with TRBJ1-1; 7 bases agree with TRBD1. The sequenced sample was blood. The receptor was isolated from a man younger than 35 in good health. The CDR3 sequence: CASSPTATGKPEAFF. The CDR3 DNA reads TGTGCCAGCAGCCCAACCGCGACAGGGAAGCCTGAAGCTTTCTTT.